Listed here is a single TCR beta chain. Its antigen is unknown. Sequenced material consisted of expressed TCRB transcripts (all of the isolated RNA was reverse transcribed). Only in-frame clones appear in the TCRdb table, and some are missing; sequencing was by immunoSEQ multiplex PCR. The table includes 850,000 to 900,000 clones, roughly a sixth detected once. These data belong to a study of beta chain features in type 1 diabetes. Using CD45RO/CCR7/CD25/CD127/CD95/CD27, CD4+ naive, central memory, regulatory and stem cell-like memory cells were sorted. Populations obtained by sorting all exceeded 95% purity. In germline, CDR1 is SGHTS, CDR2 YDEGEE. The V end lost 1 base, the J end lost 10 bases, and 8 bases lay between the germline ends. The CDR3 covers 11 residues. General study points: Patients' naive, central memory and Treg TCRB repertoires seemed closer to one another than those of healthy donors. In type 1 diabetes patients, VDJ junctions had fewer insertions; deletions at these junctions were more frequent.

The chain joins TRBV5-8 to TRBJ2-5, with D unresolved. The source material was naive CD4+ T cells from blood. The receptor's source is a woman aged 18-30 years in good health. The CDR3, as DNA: TGTGCCAGCAGCTTGAGGGCCGTCCAGTACTTC. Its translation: CASSLRAVQYF. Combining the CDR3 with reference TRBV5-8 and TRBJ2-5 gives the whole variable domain EAGVTQSPTHLIKTRGQQATLRCSPISGHTSVYWYQQALGLGLQFLLWYDEGEERNRGNFPPRFSGRQFPNYSSELNVNALELEDSALYLCASSLRAVQYFGPGTRLLVL.